The T cell receptor (beta chain) described here comes from a study of T-cell memory formation after mild COVID-19. CDR3 length: 12 residues. Germline CDR1 is DFQATT and CDR2 is SNEGSKA (reference sequence). V gave up 5 bases and J gave up 6 bases; unmatched junction bases: 5. This clonotype appeared a few times. Its antigen is unknown. Study-wide results and caveats: Contracting clones localized mainly to CM and EM when CD4+ and mainly to EMRA when CD8+. Balance between CD4 and CD8 was seen in clones contracting day 15 to 85, and a CD4+ lean was seen in later expanders. Confirmation of SARS-CoV-2 specificity was lacking for second-wave clones peaking day 37.

TCRdb re-analysed the 5' RACE reads in MiXCR, keeping a single row per CDR3 protein. The data show some 46,000 distinct CDR3 sequences, over 6.5% seen once. The receptor comes from an adult who had mild COVID-19 (a few samples of this study predate the infection). Cell type and time point are not known. V usage is TRBV20-1 and J usage is TRBJ1-2, with 8 positions matching TRBD1. The sequenced sample was PBMCs or a T cell subset sorted from them (not recorded which). The CDR3 spells CSAVGTGHGYTF. In DNA form, the CDR3 reads TGCAGTGCTGTCGGGACAGGCCATGGCTACACCTTC.